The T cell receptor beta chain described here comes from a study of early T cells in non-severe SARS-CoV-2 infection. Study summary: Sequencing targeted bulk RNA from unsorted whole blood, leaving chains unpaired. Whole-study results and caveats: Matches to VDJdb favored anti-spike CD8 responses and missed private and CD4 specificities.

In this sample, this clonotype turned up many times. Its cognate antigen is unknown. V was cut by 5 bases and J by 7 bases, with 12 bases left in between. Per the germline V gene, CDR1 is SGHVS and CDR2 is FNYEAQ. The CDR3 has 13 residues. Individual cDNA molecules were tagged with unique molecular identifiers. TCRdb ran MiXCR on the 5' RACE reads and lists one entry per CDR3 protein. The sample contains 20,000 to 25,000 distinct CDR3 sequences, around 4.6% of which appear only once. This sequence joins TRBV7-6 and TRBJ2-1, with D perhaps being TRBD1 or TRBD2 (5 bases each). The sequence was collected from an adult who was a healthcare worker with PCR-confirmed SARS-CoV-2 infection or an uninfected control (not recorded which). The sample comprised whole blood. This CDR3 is CASSVGRINEQFF. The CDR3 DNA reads TGTGCCAGCAGCGTGGGACGGATTAATGAGCAGTTCTTC.